This T cell receptor beta chain was documented in a study of beta chain features in type 1 diabetes. General observations from the study: TCRB rearrangement may or may not be influenced by HLA type; here this remained unresolved.

All of the isolated RNA was reverse transcribed, so expressed TCRB transcripts were sequenced. Some clones are missing from TCRdb's copy, which holds only in-frame ones; the method was immunoSEQ multiplex PCR. The sample carries about 410,000 clones, approximately 14% recorded once. CD4+ naive, central memory, regulatory and stem cell-like memory cells were sorted via CD45RO/CCR7/CD25/CD127/CD95/CD27. Germline CDR1 LNHDA, CDR2 SQIVND (reference sequence). Trimming removed 5 bases from V and 4 bases from J, with 14 bases in between. The CDR3 runs to 14 residues. Turning to this clone: No antigen is known for it.

The rearrangement links TRBV19 to TRBJ2-5, with no clear D. Sequencing used naive CD4+ T cells from blood. This TCR was sampled from a man younger than 40 in good health. CDR3 nucleotide sequence: TGTGCCAGTAGTTATGACCGCTGGTCAGAGACCCAGTACTTC. Residues: CASSYDRWSETQYF.